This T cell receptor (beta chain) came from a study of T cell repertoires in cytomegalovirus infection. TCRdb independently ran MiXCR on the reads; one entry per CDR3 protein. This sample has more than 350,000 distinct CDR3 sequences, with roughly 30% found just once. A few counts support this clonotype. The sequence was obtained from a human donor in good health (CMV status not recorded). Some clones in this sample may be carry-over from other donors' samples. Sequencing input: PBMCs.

The DNA for the CDR3 is TGTGCCAGCAGCTTAGGACGGGACAGGGGCATGAACACTGAAGCTTTCTTT. Translation: CASSLGRDRGMNTEAFF. The chain combines TRBV7-6 with TRBJ1-1; 10 bases are a match to TRBD1. CDR3 length equals 17 residues. CDR1 and CDR2 (germline): SGHVS, FNYEAQ. Trimming took 1 base from V and 0 from J; bases not matched to a gene: 5.